The present entry profiles one T cell receptor (beta chain) with its context. The target antigen is unknown. The data derive from a study of T cell responses to AZD1222 COVID-19 vaccine. Study-wide points: Spike regions recognized by vaccine-associated CD4 TCRs spanned the protein, led by 160-218 and 743-854. Baseline seropositivity occurred in only 5 or 6 AZD1222 recipients. Receipt of two AZD1222 doses was followed by a rise in Spike-specific TCR breadth and depth. In all cases, repertoires were sampled only after the peak T cell response.

CDR3 length: 13 residues. The V and J ends lost 6 bases and 4 bases respectively, with 12 bases between them. Germline V gives CDR1 MNHEY, CDR2 SVGAGI. Method: immunoSEQ multiplex PCR; TCRdb's copy keeps in-frame clones and lacks some. Of about 150,000 clones in the sample, 80% to 95% were seen once. The chain combines TRBV6-5 with TRBJ1-1; D is undetermined. The sequencing here drew on peripheral blood, taken on day 0 of AZD1222 vaccination. The clonotype originates from an adult in good health. This CDR3 is CASSLKWSTEAFF. For the CDR3, the DNA is TGTGCCAGCAGCCTTAAGTGGAGCACTGAAGCTTTCTTT.